The 13 T cell receptor beta chains given below trace back to one sample, sequenced in a study of CD8 T cells in Susac syndrome. Random-hexamer reverse transcription was applied to about 0.45 to 1 ug RNA. Each CDR3 protein gets one entry after TCRdb re-called the immunoSEQ multiplex PCR reads with MiXCR. Among 150,000 to 200,000 distinct CDR3 sequences listed, approximately 94% were seen once. The sample taken for sequencing was CD4+ T cells from PBMCs. The source of these receptors is a human donor with Susac syndrome.

The chain combines TRBV7-9 with TRBJ1-2; 7 bases align to TRBD1. V was pared by 5 bases and J by 7 bases, with 4 bases of the junction left unmatched. The CDR3 is 12 amino acids. The germline gives CDR1 SEHNR, CDR2 FQNEAQ (reference sequence). For the CDR3, the DNA is TGTGCCAGCAGCCTCAGGGACAGTGGCTACACCTTC. As protein: CASSLRDSGYTF.

J is TRBJ2-5 and V is TRBV9; maybe TRBD2 (5 bases). Germline loops: CDR1 SGDLS, CDR2 YYNGEE. This CDR3 is 14 amino acids long. V was trimmed by 4 bases and J by 2 bases, leaving 12 bases between them. The CDR3 DNA reads TGTGCCAGCAGCCCGGTCAGCGGACAAGAGACCCAGTACTTC. It is translated as CASSPVSGQETQYF.

This clonotype was seen only once. The chain has TRBV10-3 and TRBJ1-5; 7 nucleotides agree with TRBD1. Germline V gene data show CDR1 as ENHRY and CDR2 as SYGVKD. V shed 10 bases and J 3 bases; nucleotides not matched to a gene: 9. There are 14 residues in the CDR3. CDR3 region: CATTGTAPNQPQHF. The CDR3 DNA is TGTGCCACCACAGGGACAGCCCCCAATCAGCCCCAGCATTTT.

V and J are TRBV25-1 and TRBJ2-1; 9 nucleotides line up with TRBD1. CDR3 size: 15 residues. The junction had 4 bases not matched to a gene; V was cut back by 4 bases and J by 3 bases. Germline CDR1 and CDR2: MGHDK and SYGVNS. The CDR3 protein is CASSADRGIYNEQFF. The CDR3 DNA is TGTGCCAGCAGTGCCGACAGGGGGATCTACAATGAGCAGTTCTTC. The full variable domain, in which reference TRBV25-1 and TRBJ2-1 provide the parts outside the CDR3, is EADIYQTPRYLVIGTGKKITLECSQTMGHDKMYWYQQDPGMELHLIHYSYGVNSTEKGDLSSESTVSRIRTEHFPLTLESARPSHTSQYLCASSADRGIYNEQFFGPGTRLTVL.

The V and J genes are TRBV20-1 and TRBJ1-4, with 7 bases aligning to TRBD1. The V segment lost 4 bases and the J segment 9 bases; nucleotides outside the gene matches: 14. Germline loops: CDR1 DFQATT, CDR2 SNEGSKA (reference sequence). This CDR3 contains 15 residues. The CDR3 loop is CSATLPRGELQKLFF. The CDR3, as DNA: TGCAGTGCTACCCTACCCAGGGGGGAGCTTCAAAAACTGTTTTTT.

The rearrangement joins TRBV9 to TRBJ2-1, with TRBD2 identical over 12 bases. The germline CDR1 and CDR2 sequences are SGDLS and YYNGEE. Trimming took 0 bases from V and 3 from J; bases not matched to a gene: 4. This CDR3 is 17 amino acids long. In DNA, the CDR3 is TGTGCCAGCAGCGTAGGACTAGCGGGGGACTTCTACAATGAGCAGTTCTTC. Protein: CASSVGLAGDFYNEQFF.

The chain has TRBV19 and TRBJ1-1; tentatively, D is TRBD1 (5 bases). This CDR3 comprises 14 residues. Germline V gene data show CDR1 as LNHDA and CDR2 as SQIVND (reference sequence). V lost 6 bases and J lost 4, with 15 bases in between. The CDR3 here is CASRSAGGSTEAFF. The CDR3 DNA sequence: TGTGCCAGTAGGTCCGCGGGGGGGAGCACTGAAGCTTTCTTT.

The V and J genes are TRBV5-1 and TRBJ2-1; D is unclear. Trimming took off 6 bases at V and 7 bases at J, with 11 bases between the two ends. This CDR3 is 12 amino acids long. Germline V gives CDR1 SGHRS, CDR2 YFSETQ. The chain's CDR3 is CASNDGQNEQFF. CDR3 bases: TGCGCCAGCAACGACGGCCAAAATGAGCAGTTCTTC.

In its sample, this clonotype was seen once. The rearrangement uses TRBV7-3 and TRBJ2-3; 8 bases line up with TRBD2. The CDR3 covers 14 residues. J lost 4 bases, V lost 5 bases, and 5 bases had no gene match. The germline CDR1 and CDR2 sequences are SGHTA and FQGTGA. DNA of the CDR3: TGTGCCAGCAGCCCCGGGGGGGTTTCAGATACGCAGTATTTT. As protein: CASSPGGVSDTQYF. Full variable domain (missing parts from reference TRBV7-3 and TRBJ2-3): GAGVSQTPSNKVTEKGKYVELRCDPISGHTALYWYRQSLGQGPEFLIYFQGTGAADDSGLPNDRFFAVRPEGSVSTLKIQRTERGDSAVYLCASSPGGVSDTQYFGPGTRLTVL.

The gene calls are TRBV7-3 and TRBJ2-5, with TRBD2 matching over 8 bases. J gave up 0 bases and V 4 bases, and 13 bases lay outside the gene matches. The CDR3 has 18 residues. CDR1 and CDR2 (germline): SGHTA, FQGTGA. The CDR3 here is CASSSRGLAGGNQETQYF. The CDR3 DNA sequence: TGTGCCAGCAGCTCAAGGGGTCTAGCGGGCGGGAACCAAGAGACCCAGTACTTC.

The V gene is TRBV5-1, the J gene TRBJ1-6, with a tentative D call TRBD1 (6 bases). V was shortened by 4 bases and J by 6 bases, with 8 bases between the two germline ends. The germline V gene encodes CDR1 SGHRS and CDR2 YFSETQ. The CDR3 has 13 residues. CDR3 loop: CASSKDSNSPLHF. CDR3 coding DNA: TGCGCCAGCAGCAAGGACAGTAATTCACCCCTCCACTTT.

V gene TRBV9 combines with J gene TRBJ2-3; D uncertain. Trimming took off 3 bases at V and 5 bases at J, with 16 bases between the two ends. Germline V gene lookup returns CDR1 SGDLS and CDR2 YYNGEE. The CDR3 length is 15 residues. The CDR3 loop reads CASSGSSGFGDTQYF. Written as DNA, the CDR3 is TGTGCCAGCAGCGGGTCCAGTGGGTTCGGAGATACGCAGTATTTT.

This chain joins TRBV15 and TRBJ1-6; no reliable D call. V gave up 2 bases and J gave up 7 bases, with 9 bases separating them. This CDR3 comprises 14 residues. From germline, CDR1 is LNHNV and CDR2 YYDKDF (reference sequence). The CDR3 is CATSRSGTNSPLHF. In nucleotides, the CDR3 is TGTGCCACCAGCAGATCCGGTACAAATTCACCCCTCCACTTT.